The source of this T cell receptor beta chain is a study of shared clonotypes between healthy human individuals. Germline loops: CDR1 LNHNV, CDR2 YYDKDF (reference sequence). The germline V and J ends were trimmed by 4 bases and 11 bases, with 12 bases remaining between them. This CDR3 contains 11 residues. This clone was found once. The antigen remains unidentified. Naivety among CD8 cells was defined by CD45RO negativity and positive CCR7 selection, thereby excluding terminally differentiated effector memory CD45RA+ cells. Donors were healthy HIV-negative adults without recent acute infections or vaccinations. Only Caucasian adults living in Nashville, Tennessee served as donors. Method: immunoSEQ multiplex PCR; TCRdb's copy keeps in-frame clones and lacks some. The sample contains hundreds of thousands of clones, approximately 95% of which appear only once. Study-level results: Unshared clonotypes carried lower generation probabilities than those common to all four donors. Sampling involved blood alone; tissue repertoires likely differ.

V and J are TRBV15 and TRBJ2-7; possible D gene TRBD1, 6 bases. Sequenced input: naive CD8+ T cells sorted from blood. The sequence came from a woman aged 25-40 years in good health. The CDR3 DNA reads TGTGCCACCAGCACCGAGGGGGTGAAGTACTTC. Amino acids: CATSTEGVKYF.